Presented here are 5 T cell receptor beta chains from one specimen sequenced in a study of shared clonotypes between healthy human individuals. Here immunoSEQ multiplex PCR was the method, and the copy in TCRdb shows in-frame clones only, minus some. The table includes roughly 2.5 million clones, 85% to 95% detected once. The specimen was naive CD4+ T cells sorted from blood. Sample subset: CD45RA+ positively selected. The receptor source for this set is a man younger than 30 in good health.

Turning to this clone: Other DNA sequences in this sample translate to the same CDR3. This chain connects TRBV5-1 to TRBJ1-5; D uncertain. Germline-derived CDR1 and CDR2 are SGHRS and YFSETQ. The CDR3 is 14 amino acids. V was shortened by 4 bases and J by 7 bases, with 15 bases between the two germline ends. The CDR3 DNA sequence: TGCGCCAGCAGCCTAGACGGACTTGGGCAGCCCCAGCATTTT. It is translated as CASSLDGLGQPQHF.

V and J are TRBV5-1 and TRBJ2-7, with TRBD1 matching over 9 bases. The CDR3 contains 15 residues. Trimming cost V 0 bases and J 9 bases; bases outside gene matches: 10. Germline CDR1 is SGHRS and CDR2 is YFSETQ. The CDR3 DNA is TGCGCCAGCAGCTTGGAAGGGACAGGGCGGGATGTGCAGTACTTC. This sequence encodes CASSLEGTGRDVQYF.

The chain joins TRBV7-2 to TRBJ1-1; TRBD1 might be the D (5 bases). The CDR3 loop spans 14 amino acids. V gave up 3 bases and J gave up 0 bases, with 8 bases separating them. Germline CDR1 and CDR2: SGHTA and FQGNSA. The CDR3 sequence: CASSFDSMNTEAFF. In DNA, the CDR3 is TGTGCCAGCAGCTTCGACAGCATGAACACTGAAGCTTTCTTT.

This sequence joins TRBV7-8 and TRBJ2-7, with 10 bases aligning to TRBD2. Germline V CDR1 and CDR2: SGHVS, FQNEAQ. This CDR3 has 15 amino acids. The V segment lost 4 bases and the J segment 6 bases; nucleotides outside the gene matches: 9. CDR3 DNA sequence: TGTGCCAGCAGCTCCCTGCTAGCGGGAGTATCCGAGCAGTACTTC. Translation: CASSSLLAGVSEQYF.

This clone has a single count. The gene calls are TRBV11-2 and TRBJ2-5; D is undetermined. CDR1 is SGHAT and CDR2 is FQNNGV in the germline V gene. The CDR3 totals 15 residues. Trimming took 0 bases from V and 4 from J, leaving 12 bases between them. CDR3 protein: CASSLDRSAAETQYF. The CDR3, as DNA: TGTGCCAGCAGCTTAGATCGGTCCGCAGCAGAGACCCAGTACTTC.